This TCR beta chain was recovered during a study of blood T cell repertoires in COVID-19. Across the study: Sites across the United States, Italy and Spain contributed samples from acute and convalescent COVID-19. The analysed material was cDNA or gDNA that came from T cells, B-cell-depleted T cells, or PBMCs.

The V segment lost 4 bases and the J segment 8 bases; nucleotides outside the gene matches: 8. This CDR3 has 16 amino acids. Germline V lookup: CDR1 SGHDN, CDR2 FVKESK. In the authors' methods: The assay estimated nucleated cells by amplifying reference gene primers. TCRdb's table, derived via immunoSEQ multiplex PCR, lists solely in-frame clones and lacks some. The DNA was the basis for D and trimming; V, J and clone size are from that table. The table has about 130,000 clones, roughly four fifths seen once. What was sequenced was peripheral blood. V gene TRBV14 combines with J gene TRBJ2-1; 13 bases agree with TRBD2. The receptor was isolated from a man in his 60s with acute or convalescent COVID-19. CDR3 nucleotide sequence: TGTGCCAGCAGCCCTCGGACTAGCGGGAGTACGGATGAGCAGTTCTTC. Residues: CASSPRTSGSTDEQFF.